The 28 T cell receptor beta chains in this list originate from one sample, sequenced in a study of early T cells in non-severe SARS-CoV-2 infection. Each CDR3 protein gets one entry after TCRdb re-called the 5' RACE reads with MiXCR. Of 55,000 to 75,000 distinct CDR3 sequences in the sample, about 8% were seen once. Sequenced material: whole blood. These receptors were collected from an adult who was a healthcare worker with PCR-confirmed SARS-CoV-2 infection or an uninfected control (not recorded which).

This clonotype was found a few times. CDR3 protein: CASSLGQLASTDTQYF. CDR3 nucleotides: TGTGCCAGCAGCTTGGGTCAACTAGCCAGCACAGATACGCAGTATTTT. V is TRBV5-4 and J is TRBJ2-3, with D tentatively TRBD2 (6 bases). CDR1 and CDR2 (germline): SGHNT, YYREEE (reference sequence). With 0 bases removed from V and 0 bases from J, the gap between germline ends came to 11 bases. This CDR3 spans 16 amino acids.

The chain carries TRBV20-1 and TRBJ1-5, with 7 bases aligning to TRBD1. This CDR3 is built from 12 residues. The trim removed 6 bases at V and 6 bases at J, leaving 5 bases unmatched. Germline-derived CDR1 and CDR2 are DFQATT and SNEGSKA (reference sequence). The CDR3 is CSASNRGQPQHF. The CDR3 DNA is TGCAGTGCCTCTAACAGGGGTCAGCCCCAGCATTTT.

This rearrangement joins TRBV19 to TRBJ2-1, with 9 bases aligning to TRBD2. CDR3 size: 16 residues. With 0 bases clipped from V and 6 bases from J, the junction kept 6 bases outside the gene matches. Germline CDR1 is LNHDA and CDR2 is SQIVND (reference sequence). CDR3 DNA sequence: TGTGCCAGTAGTATAGATCCCCGCGGGAGGGCCAATGAGCAGTTCTTC. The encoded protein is CASSIDPRGRANEQFF.

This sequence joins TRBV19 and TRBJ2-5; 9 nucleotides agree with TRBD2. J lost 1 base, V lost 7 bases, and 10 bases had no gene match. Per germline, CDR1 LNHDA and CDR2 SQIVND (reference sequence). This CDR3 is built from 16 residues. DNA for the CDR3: TGTGCCAGTACCTCCGCGGGAGGGCCCCTCCAAGAGACCCAGTACTTC. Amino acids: CASTSAGGPLQETQYF.

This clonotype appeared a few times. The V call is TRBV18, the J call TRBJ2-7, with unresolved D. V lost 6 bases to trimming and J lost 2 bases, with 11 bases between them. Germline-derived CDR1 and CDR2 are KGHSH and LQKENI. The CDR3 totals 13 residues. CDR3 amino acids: CASSGYSTYEQYF. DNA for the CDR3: TGTGCCAGCTCCGGGTACAGTACCTACGAGCAGTACTTC.

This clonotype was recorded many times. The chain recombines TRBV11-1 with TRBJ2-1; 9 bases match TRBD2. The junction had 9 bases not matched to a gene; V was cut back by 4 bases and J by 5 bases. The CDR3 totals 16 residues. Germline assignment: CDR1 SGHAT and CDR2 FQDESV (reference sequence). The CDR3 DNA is TGTGCCAGCAGCTCCTTGGCGGCGGGAGGGGACAATGAGCAGTTCTTC. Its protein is CASSSLAAGGDNEQFF.

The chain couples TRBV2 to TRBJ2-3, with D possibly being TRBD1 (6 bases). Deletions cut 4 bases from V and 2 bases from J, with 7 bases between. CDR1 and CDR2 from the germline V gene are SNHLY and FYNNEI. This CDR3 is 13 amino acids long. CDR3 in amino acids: CASSGQDTDTQYF. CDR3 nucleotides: TGTGCCAGCAGTGGACAGGACACAGATACGCAGTATTTT.

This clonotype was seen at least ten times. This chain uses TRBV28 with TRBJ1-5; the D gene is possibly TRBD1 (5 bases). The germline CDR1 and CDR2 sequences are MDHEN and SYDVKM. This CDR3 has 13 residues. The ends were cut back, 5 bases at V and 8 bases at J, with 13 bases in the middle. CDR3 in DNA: TGTGCCAGCAGTCCCCTAGGGGTCGAGCCCCAGCATTTT. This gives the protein CASSPLGVEPQHF.

The CDR3 loop is CASSLLRHPYEQYF. The CDR3 DNA reads TGCGCCAGCAGCTTGTTACGGCACCCCTACGAGCAGTACTTC. The V and J genes are TRBV5-1 and TRBJ2-7, with D hard to call. Germline assignment: CDR1 SGHRS and CDR2 YFSETQ. Deletions cut 1 base from V and 2 bases from J, with 10 bases between. The CDR3 sequence is 14 residues long.

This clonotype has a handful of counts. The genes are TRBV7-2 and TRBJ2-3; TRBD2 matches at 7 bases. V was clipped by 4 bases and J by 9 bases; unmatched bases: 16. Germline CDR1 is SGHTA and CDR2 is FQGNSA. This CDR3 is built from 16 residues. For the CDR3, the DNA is TGTGCCAGCAGCTCCCAGCGGGGTTACCCCGCTGGCACGCAGTATTTT. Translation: CASSSQRGYPAGTQYF.

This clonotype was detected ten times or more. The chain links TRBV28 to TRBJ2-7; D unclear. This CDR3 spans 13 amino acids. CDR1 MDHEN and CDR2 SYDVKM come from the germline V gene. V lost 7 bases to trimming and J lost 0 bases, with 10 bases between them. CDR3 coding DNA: TGTGCCAGCAATAAGGACCTCTCCTACGAGCAGTACTTC. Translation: CASNKDLSYEQYF.

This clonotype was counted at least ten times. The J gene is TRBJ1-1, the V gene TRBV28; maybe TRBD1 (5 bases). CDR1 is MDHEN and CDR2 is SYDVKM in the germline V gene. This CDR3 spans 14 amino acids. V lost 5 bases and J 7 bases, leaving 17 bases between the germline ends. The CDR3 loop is CASSLSQGTGEAFF. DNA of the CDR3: TGTGCCAGCAGTCTCTCTCAGGGTACCGGTGAAGCTTTCTTT.

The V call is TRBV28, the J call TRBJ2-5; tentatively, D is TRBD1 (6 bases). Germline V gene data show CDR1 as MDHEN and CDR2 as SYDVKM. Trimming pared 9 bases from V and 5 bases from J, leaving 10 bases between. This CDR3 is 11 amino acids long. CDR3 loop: CASLGAETQYF. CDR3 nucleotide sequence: TGTGCCAGTCTGGGGGCGGAGACCCAGTACTTC.

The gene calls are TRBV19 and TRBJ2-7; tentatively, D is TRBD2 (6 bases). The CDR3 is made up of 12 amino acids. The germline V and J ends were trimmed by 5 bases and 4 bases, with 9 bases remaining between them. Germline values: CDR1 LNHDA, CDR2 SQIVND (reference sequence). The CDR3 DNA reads TGTGCCAGTAGTGGGAGGACTTACGAGCAGTACTTC. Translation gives CASSGRTYEQYF.

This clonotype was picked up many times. In DNA, the CDR3 is TGTGCCAGCAGCTTAAATAATCGCCGGAACACAGATACGCAGTATTTT. Translated: CASSLNNRRNTDTQYF. The gene calls are TRBV7-8 and TRBJ2-3; D remains unclear. This CDR3 contains 16 residues. Germline V gene data show CDR1 as SGHVS and CDR2 as FQNEAQ. Deletions cut 2 bases from V and 2 bases from J, with 14 bases between.

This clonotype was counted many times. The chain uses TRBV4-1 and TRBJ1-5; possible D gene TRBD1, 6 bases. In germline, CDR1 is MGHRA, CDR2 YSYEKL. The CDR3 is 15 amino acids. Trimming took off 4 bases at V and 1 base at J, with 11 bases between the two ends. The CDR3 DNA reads TGCGCCAGCAGCCTAGGACAGAGAAGCAATCAGCCCCAGCATTTT. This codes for CASSLGQRSNQPQHF.

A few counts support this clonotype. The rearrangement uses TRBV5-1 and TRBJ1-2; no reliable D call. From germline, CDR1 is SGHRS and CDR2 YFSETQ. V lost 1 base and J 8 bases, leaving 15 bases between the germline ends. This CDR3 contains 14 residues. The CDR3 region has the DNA TGCGCCAGCAGCTTGTTAAGAGGGATGATGGGCTACACCTTC. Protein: CASSLLRGMMGYTF.

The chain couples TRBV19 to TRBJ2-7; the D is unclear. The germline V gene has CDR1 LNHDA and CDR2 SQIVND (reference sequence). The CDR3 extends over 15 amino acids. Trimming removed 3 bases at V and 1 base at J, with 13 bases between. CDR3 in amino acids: CASSIDGRKSYEQYF. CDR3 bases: TGTGCCAGTAGTATTGACGGCAGGAAATCCTACGAGCAGTACTTC.

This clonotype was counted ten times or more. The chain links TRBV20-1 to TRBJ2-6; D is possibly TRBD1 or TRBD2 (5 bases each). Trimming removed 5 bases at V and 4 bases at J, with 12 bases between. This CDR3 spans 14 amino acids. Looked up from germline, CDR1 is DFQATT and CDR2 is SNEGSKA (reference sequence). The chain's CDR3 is CSAGDLQGANVLTF. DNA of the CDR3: TGCAGTGCTGGGGACCTTCAGGGGGCCAACGTCCTGACTTTC.

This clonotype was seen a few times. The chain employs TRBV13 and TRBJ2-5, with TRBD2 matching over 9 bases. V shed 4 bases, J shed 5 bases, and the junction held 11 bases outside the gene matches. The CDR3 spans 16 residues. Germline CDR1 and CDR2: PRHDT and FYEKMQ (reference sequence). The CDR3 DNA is TGTGCCAGCAGCTCCTCACTAGCGGGCCACGAGGAGACCCAGTACTTC. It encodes CASSSSLAGHEETQYF.

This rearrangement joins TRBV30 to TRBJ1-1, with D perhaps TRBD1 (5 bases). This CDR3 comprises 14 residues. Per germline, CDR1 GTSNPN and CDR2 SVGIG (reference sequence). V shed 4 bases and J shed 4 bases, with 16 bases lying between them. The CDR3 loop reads CAWNRLGGGTEAFF. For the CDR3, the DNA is TGTGCCTGGAACCGACTCGGGGGAGGCACTGAAGCTTTCTTT.

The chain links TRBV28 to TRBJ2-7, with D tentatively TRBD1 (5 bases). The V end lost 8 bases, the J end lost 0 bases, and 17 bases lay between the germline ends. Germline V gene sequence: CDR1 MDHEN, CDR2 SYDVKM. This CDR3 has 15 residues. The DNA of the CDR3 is TGTGCCAGCTATCAAAAGGGGTCGGACTCCTACGAGCAGTACTTC. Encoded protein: CASYQKGSDSYEQYF. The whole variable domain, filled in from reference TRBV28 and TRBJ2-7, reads DVKVTQSSRYLVKRTGEKVFLECVQDMDHENMFWYRQDPGLGLRLIYFSYDVKMKEKGDIPEGYSVSREKKERFSLILESASTNQTSMYLCASYQKGSDSYEQYFGPGTRLTVT.

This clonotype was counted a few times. This CDR3 is CASSPTTSGGHEQYF. In nucleotides, the CDR3 is TGTGCCAGCAGTCCGACCACTAGCGGGGGGCACGAGCAGTACTTC. The rearrangement uses TRBV12-3 or TRBV12-4 and TRBJ2-7; 12 bases match TRBD2. J lost 5 bases, V lost 5 bases, and 7 bases had no gene match. The CDR3 consists of 15 residues.

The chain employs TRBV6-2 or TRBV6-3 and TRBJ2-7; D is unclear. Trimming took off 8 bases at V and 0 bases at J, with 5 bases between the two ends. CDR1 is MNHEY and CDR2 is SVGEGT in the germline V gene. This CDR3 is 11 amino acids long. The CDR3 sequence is CASGVSYEQYF. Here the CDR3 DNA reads TGTGCCAGCGGGGTCTCCTACGAGCAGTACTTC.

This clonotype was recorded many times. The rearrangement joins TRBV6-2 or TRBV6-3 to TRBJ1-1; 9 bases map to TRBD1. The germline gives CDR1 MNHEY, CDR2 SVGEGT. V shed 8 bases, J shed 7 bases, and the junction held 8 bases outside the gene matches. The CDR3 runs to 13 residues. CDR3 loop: CASHRTGEVEAFF. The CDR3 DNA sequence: TGTGCCAGCCATCGGACAGGGGAGGTTGAAGCTTTCTTT.

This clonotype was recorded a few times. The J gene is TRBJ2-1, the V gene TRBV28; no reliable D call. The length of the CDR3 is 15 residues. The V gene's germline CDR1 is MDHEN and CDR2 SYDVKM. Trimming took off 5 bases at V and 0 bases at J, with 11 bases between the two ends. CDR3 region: CASSISPSSYNEQFF. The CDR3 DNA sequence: TGTGCCAGCAGTATTAGCCCCTCCTCCTACAATGAGCAGTTCTTC.

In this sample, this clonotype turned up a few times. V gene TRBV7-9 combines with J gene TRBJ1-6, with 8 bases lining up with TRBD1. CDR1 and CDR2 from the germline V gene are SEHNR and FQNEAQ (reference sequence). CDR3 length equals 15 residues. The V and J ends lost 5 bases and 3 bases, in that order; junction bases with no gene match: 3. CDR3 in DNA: TGTGCCAGCAGCCAGGACAGGGTCTATAATTCACCCCTCCACTTT. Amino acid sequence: CASSQDRVYNSPLHF. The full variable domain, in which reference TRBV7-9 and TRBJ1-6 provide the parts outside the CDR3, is DTGVSQNPRHKITKRGQNVTFRCDPISEHNRLYWYRQTLGQGPEFLTYFQNEAQLEKSRLLSDRFSAERPKGSFSTLEIQRTEQGDSAMYLCASSQDRVYNSPLHFGNGTRLTVT.

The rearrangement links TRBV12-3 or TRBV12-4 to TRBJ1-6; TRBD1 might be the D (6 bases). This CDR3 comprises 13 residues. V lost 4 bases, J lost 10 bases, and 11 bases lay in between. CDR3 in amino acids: CASSSRGGSPLHF. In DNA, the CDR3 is TGTGCCAGCAGTTCCAGGGGAGGCTCACCCCTCCACTTT.